This passage covers 23 T cell receptor beta chains from one sample sequenced in a study of graft-versus-host responses after intestinal transplantation. Their antigens are not known. Only in-frame clones appear in the TCRdb table, and some are missing; sequencing was by immunoSEQ multiplex PCR. Of about 91,000 clones in the sample, approximately 90% were seen once. Sequenced here: unstimulated CD4+ T cells sorted from spleen or lymph node cells, sampled before transplant. These receptors were collected from a human donor who was the organ donor for an intestinal transplant.

This chain links TRBV7-6 with TRBJ2-5; D is undetermined. The germline gives CDR1 SGHVS, CDR2 FNYEAQ. V was trimmed by 3 bases and J by 4 bases, leaving 3 bases between them. The CDR3 extends over 11 amino acids. The CDR3 nucleotides are TGTGCCAGCAGCTTCTCAGAGACCCAGTACTTC. Translated: CASSFSETQYF.

The J gene is TRBJ1-6, the V gene TRBV6-5; D is uncertain. This CDR3 is built from 15 residues. The germline CDR1 and CDR2 sequences are MNHEY and SVGAGI. V was shortened by 6 bases and J by 0 bases, with 9 bases between the two germline ends. Written as DNA, the CDR3 is TGTGCCAGCAGGGAGGTTTACTCCTATAATTCACCCCTCCACTTT. Its protein product is CASREVYSYNSPLHF.

The chain has TRBV29-1 and TRBJ2-7; 10 positions match TRBD2. The germline V gene has CDR1 SQVTM and CDR2 ANQGSEA. With V trimmed by 5 bases and J by 3 bases, 4 bases remained unmatched. The CDR3 runs to 13 residues. For the CDR3, the DNA is TGCAGCGTTCGACTAGCGGGCCGCTACGAGCAGTACTTC. Its protein is CSVRLAGRYEQYF.

The CDR3 is CASSLTGSYNEQFF. The CDR3 DNA reads TGTGCCAGCAGTTTAACAGGGTCCTACAATGAGCAGTTCTTC. This chain uses TRBV28 with TRBJ2-1; D possibly corresponds to TRBD1 (6 bases). CDR1 MDHEN and CDR2 SYDVKM come from the germline V gene. V shed 2 bases and J shed 1 base, with 6 bases lying between them. There are 14 residues in the CDR3.

V and J are TRBV20-1 and TRBJ1-2; no clear D. The CDR3 contains 11 residues. Trimming pared 3 bases from V and 8 bases from J, leaving 10 bases between. Germline CDR1 DFQATT, CDR2 SNEGSKA (reference sequence). CDR3 in amino acids: CSARAGYGYTF. For the CDR3, the DNA is TGCAGTGCTAGGGCCGGGTACGGCTACACCTTC.

J is TRBJ2-1 and V is TRBV27; a possible D gene is TRBD1 (6 bases). The V gene's germline CDR1 is MNHEY and CDR2 SMNVEV (reference sequence). The CDR3 totals 15 residues. V was cut by 5 bases and J by 3 bases, with 14 bases left in between. CDR3 bases: TGTGCCAGCAGTAAGGGGGAACCTGTCTACAATGAGCAGTTCTTC. Amino acids: CASSKGEPVYNEQFF.

The chain has TRBV7-9 and TRBJ1-2; 7 bases map to TRBD1. Losses at the gene ends were 4 bases for V and 4 bases for J; bases not matched to a gene: 9. The CDR3 is 15 amino acids. The germline CDR1 and CDR2 sequences are SEHNR and FQNEAQ (reference sequence). In DNA, the CDR3 is TGTGCCAGCAGCTATACAGGGGTTCAAAGCTATGGCTACACCTTC. Translating it yields CASSYTGVQSYGYTF.

The chain combines TRBV7-9 with TRBJ2-2, with D perhaps matching TRBD1 (6 bases). The CDR3 is made up of 16 amino acids. Germline V gene sequence: CDR1 SEHNR, CDR2 FQNEAQ (reference sequence). The ends were cut back, 8 bases at V and 1 base at J, with 17 bases in the middle. The CDR3 DNA is TGTGCCAGCCGCAGGGGCGGCCTAGTGAACACCGGGGAGCTGTTTTTT. This encodes CASRRGGLVNTGELFF.

The chain uses TRBV30 and TRBJ2-1; D not resolved. V lost 0 bases and J lost 5, with 11 bases in between. The CDR3 consists of 14 residues. In germline, CDR1 is GTSNPN, CDR2 SVGIG (reference sequence). The CDR3 protein is CAWSVGGPDNEQFF. The CDR3 nucleotides are TGTGCCTGGAGTGTAGGTGGGCCGGACAATGAGCAGTTCTTC.

The J gene is TRBJ2-7, the V gene TRBV19; 8 bases align to TRBD1. The CDR3 runs to 14 residues. Per germline, CDR1 LNHDA and CDR2 SQIVND (reference sequence). With V trimmed by 3 bases and J by 4 bases, 5 bases remained unmatched. CDR3 in DNA: TGTGCCAGTAGTATCAGGGGGCAAAAATACGAGCAGTACTTC. Residues: CASSIRGQKYEQYF.

The rearrangement links TRBV5-5 to TRBJ1-1; 9 bases line up with TRBD1. Trimming at V came to 4 bases and at J to 1 base, leaving 11 bases not matched to a gene. This CDR3 is 17 amino acids long. Germline V gives CDR1 SGHKS, CDR2 YYEKEE (reference sequence). The CDR3 reads CASSPPPGTGRNTEAFF. CDR3 sequence (DNA): TGTGCCAGCAGCCCACCCCCTGGGACAGGGCGGAACACTGAAGCTTTCTTT.

V usage is TRBV5-1 and J usage is TRBJ2-2; TRBD2 is a possible D gene (5 bases). V gave up 4 bases and J gave up 0 bases, with 10 bases separating them. The CDR3 runs 15 residues. Germline assignment: CDR1 SGHRS and CDR2 YFSETQ. Here the CDR3 DNA reads TGCGCCAGCAGCGCCGGGAACGCGAACACCGGGGAGCTGTTTTTT. Its protein is CASSAGNANTGELFF.

The gene calls are TRBV11-2 and TRBJ1-1; D call uncertain. The V end lost 0 bases, the J end lost 1 base, and 9 bases lay between the germline ends. Germline V CDR1 and CDR2: SGHAT, FQNNGV. The CDR3 has 15 amino acids. CDR3 in amino acids: CASSLDRGENTEAFF. CDR3 DNA sequence: TGTGCCAGCAGCTTAGATCGAGGAGAGAACACTGAAGCTTTCTTT.

This chain joins TRBV2 and TRBJ2-5; possible D gene TRBD2, 6 bases. There are 14 residues in the CDR3. CDR1 is SNHLY and CDR2 is FYNNEI in the germline V gene. Trimming took off 6 bases at V and 3 bases at J, with 14 bases between the two ends. The CDR3 loop reads CASRMRGTKETQYF. The CDR3 bases are TGTGCCAGCAGGATGCGGGGTACTAAAGAGACCCAGTACTTC.

The rearrangement joins TRBV7-9 to TRBJ1-3; no definite D call. V was clipped by 2 bases and J by 1 base, with 12 bases between them. This CDR3 contains 16 residues. Germline CDR1 SEHNR, CDR2 FQNEAQ (reference sequence). The CDR3 bases are TGTGCCAGCAGCTTAATGGAGTGGCGTTCTGGAAACACCATATATTTT. It encodes CASSLMEWRSGNTIYF.

The gene calls are TRBV2 and TRBJ2-1; 11 nucleotides match TRBD2. V was pared by 1 base and J by 13 bases, with 3 bases of the junction left unmatched. This CDR3 is 13 amino acids long. Germline V gives CDR1 SNHLY, CDR2 FYNNEI. CDR3 in DNA: TGTGCCAGCAGTGAAGGACTAGCGGGGTCACAGTTCTTC. It yields the protein CASSEGLAGSQFF.

The chain combines TRBV19 with TRBJ1-2, with TRBD1 matching 7 bases. The CDR3 spans 15 residues. Germline lookup yields CDR1 LNHDA and CDR2 SQIVND (reference sequence). The trim removed 6 bases at V and 4 bases at J, leaving 11 bases unmatched. This CDR3 reads CASSENRGRIYGYTF. The CDR3 DNA sequence: TGTGCCAGTAGCGAAAACAGGGGACGGATCTATGGCTACACCTTC.

The chain couples TRBV27 to TRBJ2-2, with 10 bases aligning to TRBD2. The germline CDR1 and CDR2 sequences are MNHEY and SMNVEV (reference sequence). With V trimmed by 4 bases and J by 0 bases, 5 bases remained unmatched. The CDR3 is 17 residues long. CDR3 amino acids: CASSSPSGRANTGELFF. DNA for the CDR3: TGTGCCAGCAGTTCTCCGAGCGGGAGGGCGAACACCGGGGAGCTGTTTTTT.

This clone has a handful of counts. The rearrangement links TRBV5-4 to TRBJ1-4; 8 bases align to TRBD1. This CDR3 spans 15 amino acids. The V and J ends lost 3 bases and 4 bases, in that order; junction bases with no gene match: 5. Germline V gene sequence: CDR1 SGHNT, CDR2 YYREEE (reference sequence). The CDR3 DNA is TGTGCCAGCAGCTCAGGGGGCTGGGGTAATGAAAAACTGTTTTTT. Translating gives CASSSGGWGNEKLFF.

The V gene is TRBV5-1, the J gene TRBJ1-5; possibly TRBD1 for D (6 bases). Germline assignment: CDR1 SGHRS and CDR2 YFSETQ. This CDR3 contains 17 residues. Trimming left V 1 base short and J 1 base short, with 15 bases between. The CDR3 loop reads CASSLNRGQRSNQPQHF. In DNA, the CDR3 is TGCGCCAGCAGCTTGAATCGCGGACAGCGAAGCAATCAGCCCCAGCATTTT. The whole variable domain, remainder taken from reference TRBV5-1 and TRBJ1-5, is KAGVTQTPRYLIKTRGQQVTLSCSPISGHRSVSWYQQTPGQGLQFLFEYFSETQRNKGNFPGRFSGRQFSNSRSEMNVSTLELGDSALYLCASSLNRGQRSNQPQHFGDGTRLSIL.

CDR3 residues: CASWSGLGNHEQYF. The CDR3 bases are TGTGCCAGCTGGTCGGGACTAGGTAACCACGAGCAGTACTTC. This chain links TRBV6-1 with TRBJ2-7; 8 positions match TRBD2. Germline CDR1 and CDR2: MNHNS and SASEGT. V lost 8 bases, J lost 5 bases, and 11 bases stayed unmatched. CDR3 length equals 14 residues.

The J gene is TRBJ2-2, the V gene TRBV21-1; the table's D call of TRBD2 was not tested on the DNA. TRBV21-1 is labeled a pseudogene. The CDR3 runs to 13 residues. In nucleotides, the CDR3 is TGTGCCAGCAGCAAAGTTCGTACCGGGGAGCTGTTTTTT. Amino acid sequence: CASSKVRTGELFF.

This chain joins TRBV7-2 and TRBJ1-1, with D unclear. This CDR3 has 17 residues. Germline CDR1 SGHTA, CDR2 FQGNSA. Trimming took off 0 bases at V and 0 bases at J, with 14 bases between the two ends. In nucleotides, the CDR3 is TGTGCCAGCAGCTTAGCAGTCAGGCAAATAATGAACACTGAAGCTTTCTTT. The encoded protein is CASSLAVRQIMNTEAFF.